This passage covers 24 T cell receptor beta chains from one sample sequenced in a study of cytomegalovirus exposure and HLA in healthy donors. The PCR contained 60 Vbeta and 13 Jbeta primers. Profiling relied on immunoSEQ multiplex PCR, and the TCRdb table lists in-frame clones only, not all of them. Among 150,000 to 200,000 clones listed, 82% were seen once. The specimen was PBMCs. These receptors came from a girl between 10 and 17 years old in good health and CMV-seropositive.

The chain recombines TRBV28 with TRBJ2-2, with D possibly being TRBD2 (5 bases). Germline CDR1 is MDHEN and CDR2 is SYDVKM. V gave up 1 base and J gave up 7 bases, with 10 bases separating them. The CDR3 spans 14 residues. Here the CDR3 DNA reads TGTGCCAGCAGTTTATCTAGCATGGGCGGGGAGCTGTTTTTT. Residues: CASSLSSMGGELFF.

This chain uses TRBV27 with TRBJ2-1; 15 bases agree with TRBD2. The germline gives CDR1 MNHEY, CDR2 SMNVEV (reference sequence). Unmatched junction bases numbered 9, after V lost 5 bases and J lost 10 bases. This CDR3 spans 16 amino acids. The CDR3 here is CASSRRTSGGVGEQFF. In DNA, the CDR3 is TGTGCCAGCAGTCGACGGACTAGCGGGGGGGTCGGAGAGCAGTTCTTC.

The genes are TRBV30 and TRBJ1-2; 9 bases are a match to TRBD1. The CDR3 has 12 residues. J gave up 4 bases and V 7 bases, and 4 bases lay outside the gene matches. CDR1 and CDR2 from the germline V gene are GTSNPN and SVGIG (reference sequence). The CDR3 DNA reads TGTGCCTTGGGACAGGGCTTCTATGGCTACACCTTC. The encoded protein is CALGQGFYGYTF.

J is TRBJ2-7 and V is TRBV28, with D possibly TRBD2 on 5 matching bases. With 5 bases removed from V and 1 base from J, the gap between germline ends came to 12 bases. CDR1 and CDR2 from the germline V gene are MDHEN and SYDVKM. CDR3 length: 14 residues. CDR3: CASSVGRTSYEQYF. The DNA for the CDR3 is TGTGCCAGCAGTGTAGGACGGACTTCCTACGAGCAGTACTTC.

In nucleotides, the CDR3 is TGTGCCAGCAGCCGCCCAGGGGCGCGCTACGAGCAGTACTTC. Residues: CASSRPGARYEQYF. The gene calls are TRBV5-4 and TRBJ2-7; possible D gene TRBD1, 6 bases. This CDR3 is built from 14 residues. CDR1 is SGHNT and CDR2 is YYREEE in the germline V gene (reference sequence). Trimming took off 4 bases at V and 3 bases at J, with 14 bases between the two ends.

The chain joins TRBV10-3 to TRBJ2-5, with 7 bases identical to TRBD1. In germline, CDR1 is ENHRY, CDR2 SYGVKD. The CDR3 totals 13 residues. V shed 7 bases and J 3 bases; nucleotides not matched to a gene: 5. The CDR3 region has the DNA TGTGCCATCAATTCAGGGGGTAAAGAGACCCAGTACTTC. As protein: CAINSGGKETQYF.

This chain joins TRBV27 and TRBJ1-2; 10 bases fit TRBD1. V shed 7 bases and J 8 bases; nucleotides not matched to a gene: 19. Germline values: CDR1 MNHEY, CDR2 SMNVEV (reference sequence). The CDR3 contains 17 residues. CDR3 residues: CASTPRVSGTGERGYTF. CDR3 DNA: TGTGCCAGCACCCCGCGGGTTTCCGGGACAGGGGAGAGGGGCTACACCTTC.

The chain combines TRBV27 with TRBJ2-1, with 10 bases that match TRBD2. The V segment lost 5 bases and the J segment 8 bases; nucleotides outside the gene matches: 9. The CDR3 is made up of 15 amino acids. Per the germline V gene, CDR1 is MNHEY and CDR2 is SMNVEV (reference sequence). The CDR3 coding sequence is TGTGCCAGCAGTGGGGGGACTAGCGTTGGAGATGAGCAGTTCTTC. This codes for CASSGGTSVGDEQFF.

This clone showed up just once. The rearrangement uses TRBV6-1 and TRBJ2-7; D call uncertain. Germline lookup yields CDR1 MNHNS and CDR2 SASEGT. The CDR3 runs to 13 residues. The V gene lost 0 bases and the J gene lost 2 bases, with 5 bases spanning the gap. The CDR3 sequence is CASSEATPYEQYF. The DNA of the CDR3 is TGTGCCAGCAGTGAAGCGACACCCTACGAGCAGTACTTC.

The chain uses TRBV5-6 and TRBJ2-2, with D unresolved. This CDR3 is 16 amino acids long. Germline CDR1 SGHDT, CDR2 YYEEEE. Deletions cut 2 bases from V and 3 bases from J, with 14 bases between. CDR3 sequence reads: CASSLGGHRYTGELFF. The CDR3 coding sequence is TGTGCCAGCAGCTTAGGTGGGCACCGATACACCGGGGAGCTGTTTTTT.

The chain joins TRBV19 to TRBJ2-5, with D possibly being TRBD2 (5 bases). Deletions cut 0 bases from V and 10 bases from J, with 12 bases between. Germline CDR1 and CDR2: LNHDA and SQIVND (reference sequence). The CDR3 runs to 13 residues. The DNA of the CDR3 is TGTGCCAGTAGTATAGAAGGACTGGGGATCCAGTACTTC. Its translation is CASSIEGLGIQYF.

This clone was found once. This chain uses TRBV14 with TRBJ2-5; TRBD2 aligns across 11 bases. Unmatched junction bases numbered 5, after V lost 4 bases and J lost 1 base. CDR3 length equals 16 residues. Germline CDR1 is SGHDN and CDR2 is FVKESK. CDR3 region: CASSRRLAGSQETQYF. The CDR3 bases are TGTGCCAGCAGCCGACGACTAGCGGGATCCCAAGAGACCCAGTACTTC.

This clone came up once. V usage is TRBV19 and J usage is TRBJ2-2; tentatively, D is TRBD1 (6 bases). Trimming removed 5 bases from V and 6 bases from J, with 16 bases in between. Germline V lookup: CDR1 LNHDA, CDR2 SQIVND (reference sequence). This CDR3 region has 15 residues. CDR3 sequence reads: CASSAGRGKAGELFF. The CDR3 DNA reads as TGTGCCAGTAGTGCTGGCAGGGGTAAGGCCGGGGAGCTGTTTTTT.

The genes are TRBV6-1 and TRBJ1-5, with D perhaps TRBD1 (6 bases). CDR3 length: 13 residues. Looked up from germline, CDR1 is MNHNS and CDR2 is SASEGT. The V end was cut by 6 bases, the J end by 8 bases, with 14 bases between. In DNA, the CDR3 is TGTGCCAGCAGCGACAGGCTTGGGAAGCCCCAGCATTTT. It translates to CASSDRLGKPQHF.

As regards this clone: The identical CDR3 is also encoded by other nucleotide sequences in the sample. This rearrangement joins TRBV5-1 to TRBJ2-3; TRBD2 agrees at 14 bases. The germline CDR1 and CDR2 sequences are SGHRS and YFSETQ. Trimming took 4 bases from V and 1 from J; bases not matched to a gene: 2. The CDR3 spans 16 residues. The CDR3 bases are TGCGCCAGCAGCCGGGGACTAGCGGGAGGCACAGATACGCAGTATTTT. This translates into CASSRGLAGGTDTQYF.

V usage is TRBV5-4 and J usage is TRBJ2-2, with 8 positions matching TRBD1. The CDR3 is 16 amino acids. With V trimmed by 0 bases and J by 5 bases, 6 bases remained unmatched. The germline gives CDR1 SGHNT, CDR2 YYREEE (reference sequence). The CDR3 nucleotides are TGTGCCAGCAGCTTGGAGCAGGGGGCGTGGACCGGGGAGCTGTTTTTT. This encodes CASSLEQGAWTGELFF.

This chain links TRBV7-9 with TRBJ2-3, with 7 nucleotides matching TRBD2. The CDR3 contains 16 residues. With V trimmed by 1 base and J by 2 bases, 6 bases remained unmatched. CDR1 is SEHNR and CDR2 is FQNEAQ in the germline V gene (reference sequence). CDR3 amino acids: CASSLEAGVLTDTQYF. The CDR3 region has the DNA TGTGCCAGCAGCTTAGAGGCGGGGGTCCTCACAGATACGCAGTATTTT.

The chain couples TRBV18 to TRBJ1-5; D is ambiguous. CDR3 length equals 15 residues. V was shortened by 2 bases and J by 5 bases, with 13 bases between the two germline ends. The germline CDR1 and CDR2 sequences are KGHSH and LQKENI. CDR3 sequence (DNA): TGTGCCAGCTCACCAGGAGGGTATCTTGATCAGCCCCAGCATTTT. This codes for CASSPGGYLDQPQHF. The variable domain in full, completed from reference TRBV18 and TRBJ1-5, reads NAGVMQNPRHLVRRRGQEARLRCSPMKGHSHVYWYRQLPEEGLKFMVYLQKENIIDESGMPKERFSAEFPKEGPSILRIQQVVRGDSAAYFCASSPGGYLDQPQHFGDGTRLSIL.

The rearrangement uses TRBV9 and TRBJ1-2; a possible D gene is TRBD1 (5 bases). This CDR3 comprises 14 residues. V lost 4 bases, J lost 7 bases, and 17 bases lay in between. Germline values: CDR1 SGDLS, CDR2 YYNGEE. CDR3 amino acids: CASSPHRGEGGYTF. As DNA, the CDR3 is TGTGCCAGCAGCCCCCATCGGGGGGAGGGTGGCTACACCTTC.

V and J are TRBV7-9 and TRBJ2-5; possible D gene TRBD2, 5 bases. The germline gives CDR1 SEHNR, CDR2 FQNEAQ (reference sequence). This CDR3 comprises 15 residues. Trimming pared 3 bases from V and 5 bases from J, leaving 16 bases between. The CDR3 nucleotides are TGTGCCAGCAGCTTGAACGGGGTCGGCGGGGAGACCCAGTACTTC. Protein sequence: CASSLNGVGGETQYF.

The genes are TRBV5-6 and TRBJ1-2; 7 bases align to TRBD1. There are 14 residues in the CDR3. With 2 bases clipped from V and 4 bases from J, the junction kept 5 bases outside the gene matches. CDR1 SGHDT and CDR2 YYEEEE come from the germline V gene. The CDR3 loop reads CASSLRDSVYGYTF. The CDR3 coding sequence is TGTGCCAGCAGCTTAAGGGACAGTGTCTATGGCTACACCTTC.

The V gene is TRBV7-3, the J gene TRBJ2-1, with 7 bases identical to TRBD2. This CDR3 is 14 amino acids long. Unmatched junction bases numbered 3, after V lost 2 bases and J lost 5 bases. Per germline, CDR1 SGHTA and CDR2 FQGTGA. The CDR3 nucleotides are TGTGCCAGCAGCTTAGGGGGGGTAGACAATGAGCAGTTCTTC. Amino acid sequence: CASSLGGVDNEQFF.

This clone has only a few counts. This chain links TRBV2 with TRBJ2-7, with D possibly matching TRBD2 (5 bases). Germline CDR1 reads SNHLY; CDR2 reads FYNNEI. This CDR3 has 13 amino acids. Trimming shortened V by 7 bases and J by 3 bases, and 13 bases separated the two germline ends. The CDR3 region is CASTDYRDYEQYF. As DNA, the CDR3 is TGTGCCAGCACAGACTACAGAGACTACGAGCAGTACTTC.

V usage is TRBV4-1 and J usage is TRBJ2-2; D possibly corresponds to TRBD1 (5 bases). Trimming stripped 3 bases from V and 0 bases from J, with 11 bases between. The CDR3 contains 16 residues. Germline assignment: CDR1 MGHRA and CDR2 YSYEKL. The CDR3 DNA reads as TGCGCCAGCAGCCACTATACAGGAGCGAACACCGGGGAGCTGTTTTTT. Encoded protein: CASSHYTGANTGELFF.